This T cell receptor beta chain was recorded in a study of cytomegalovirus exposure and HLA in healthy donors. V trimming: 4 bases; J trimming: 6 bases; junction bases outside the gene matches: 10. This CDR3 region has 15 residues. From germline, CDR1 is KGHSH and CDR2 LQKENI. The repertoire was sequenced with immunoSEQ multiplex PCR; TCRdb's copy has only in-frame clones and lacks some. Here the sample spans about 150,000 clones, roughly 89% being singletons. The donors were part of the roughly 130-subject validation cohort, which stood apart from the 666-subject first cohort. Points from the study as a whole: Researchers reported that a few CMV-associated chains were confirmed in vitro as CMV antigen-specific. In the roughly 120 validation repertoires, a later analysis found that first-cohort TCR clusters tended to co-occur. Cytomegalovirus association was assigned to over 150 TCR beta chains.

In this sample, this clone turned up once. Its antigen remains unknown. The source material was PBMCs. The V gene is TRBV18, the J gene TRBJ1-2; TRBD1 agrees at 8 bases. The TCR comes from a man younger than 30 in good health and CMV-seropositive. The CDR3 protein is CASSRPTGAEHGYTF. As DNA, the CDR3 is TGTGCCAGCTCACGCCCGACAGGGGCCGAGCATGGCTACACCTTC.